Sequencing of this T cell receptor (beta chain) was carried out in a study of shared clonotypes between healthy human individuals. Study-wide background: The study enrolled a couple of women and a few men aged 18 to 49. The study used three CD4 naive, three CD4 memory, two CD8 naive and one CD8 memory plate per donor. Findings of the study overall: Relative to their counterparts shared across all four donors, non-shared clonotypes exhibited diminished generation probabilities. The naive CD4 repertoires of a handful of donors were compared, and approximately 4.7% of clonotypes were shared.

Per germline, CDR1 SGHAT and CDR2 FQNNGV. Losses at the gene ends were 5 bases for V and 7 bases for J; bases not matched to a gene: 8. The CDR3 sequence is 15 residues long. Naivety among CD8 cells was defined by CD45RO negativity and positive CCR7 selection, thereby excluding terminally differentiated effector memory CD45RA+ cells. About this clone: Its antigen is undetermined.

Here immunoSEQ multiplex PCR was the method, and the copy in TCRdb shows in-frame clones only, minus some. The data hold about 2.2 million clones, with approximately 92% observed a single time. Sequencing was done on a sample of naive CD8+ T cells from PBMCs. This clonotype originated in a man aged 18 to 30 in good health. Some clones in this sample may be carry-over from other donors' samples. The rearrangement joins TRBV11-2 to TRBJ2-1; 10 bases are shared with TRBD2. The CDR3 protein is CASSPTSGIWNEQFF. CDR3 sequence (DNA): TGTGCCAGCAGCCCTACTAGCGGGATTTGGAATGAGCAGTTCTTC. Looking up the rest from reference TRBV11-2 and TRBJ2-1 gives the full variable domain: EAGVAQSPRYKIIEKRQSVAFWCNPISGHATLYWYQQILGQGPKLLIQFQNNGVVDDSQLPKDRFSAERLKGVDSTLKIQPAKLEDSAVYLCASSPTSGIWNEQFFGPGTRLTVL.